This T cell receptor (beta chain) is drawn from a study of blood T cells in healthy people across ages. General observations from the study: While age rose, TCR beta diversity per million T cells dropped in a roughly linear way. As naive T cell percentage varied, TCR beta diversity correlated strongly with it.

This clonotype has more than one count but fewer than ten. Its antigen is undetermined. With a J-beta primer mix and a sample-barcoded 5' primer, a second PCR ran about 7 to 12 cycles. TCRdb re-derived calls from the 5' RACE reads in MiXCR, one entry per CDR3 protein. The repertoire holds 650,000 to 950,000 distinct CDR3 sequences, with approximately 44% as singletons. Healthy Caucasian individuals from Russia aged roughly 6 to 100 served as donors. Samples each yielded at least 5.5 micrograms of total RNA. Deletions cut 8 bases from V and 7 bases from J, with 15 bases between. The CDR3 length is 12 residues. Germline CDR1 SGHTA, CDR2 FQGNSA.

The chain recombines TRBV7-2 with TRBJ2-7; possibly TRBD2 for D (7 bases). This clonotype was obtained from a man aged 55 to 69 in good health. The sample consisted of blood. The CDR3 sequence: CASQRGAGEQYF. The CDR3 nucleotides are TGTGCCAGCCAACGGGGGGCGGGTGAGCAGTACTTC.